This is a list of T cell receptor beta chains from one sample in a study of neoadjuvant anti-PD-1 for oral cavity cancer. Using immunoSEQ multiplex PCR, the repertoire was profiled, and TCRdb retains in-frame clones only, with some absent. The sample carries about 72,000 clones, around 88% recorded once. The specimen comprised PBMCs, sampled before nivolumab (anti-PD-1) treatment. These receptors all stem from a person between 40 and 80 years old with oral cavity squamous cell carcinoma. Both conserved end residues are part of each CDR3. Each record gives: CDR3 DNA, CDR3 protein, J gene, V gene, D gene. A D gene is named only where the DNA matches it firmly.

DNA: TGTGCCAGCAGCCCGGGACGGCTTTATGGCTACACCTTC
CDR3: CASSPGRLYGYTF
J: TRBJ1-2
V: TRBV27
D: .

DNA: TGTGCCAGCAGCACAAGGACTAGCGGGGGTGGTGGTGAGCAGTTCTTC
CDR3: CASSTRTSGGGGEQFF
J: TRBJ2-1
V: TRBV5-5
D: TRBD2

DNA: TGTGCCAGCAGCAGTAGCGGGAGCTACGAGCAGTACTTC
CDR3: CASSSSGSYEQYF
J: TRBJ2-7
V: TRBV7-9
D: TRBD2

DNA: TGTGCCAGCAGTGAATGGGGGACAACCTATGGCTACACCTTC
CDR3: CASSEWGTTYGYTF
J: TRBJ1-2
V: TRBV25-1
D: .

DNA: TGCAGTGCTAGATCGGGGAATGGCTACACCTTC
CDR3: CSARSGNGYTF
J: TRBJ1-2
V: TRBV20-1
D: .

DNA: TGCGCCAGCAGTGAGGGTGGGACAGGGGGTTCCCGTTCTTTCTTT
CDR3: CASSEGGTGGSRSFF
J: TRBJ1-1
V: TRBV10-1
D: TRBD1

DNA: TGTGCCAGCAGTGTAGGGACCAATCAGCCCCAGCATTTT
CDR3: CASSVGTNQPQHF
J: TRBJ1-5
V: TRBV2
D: .

DNA: TGTGCCAGCAGCCAAGATCGAAAGGGCGCAACTAATGAAAAACTGTTTTTT
CDR3: CASSQDRKGATNEKLFF
J: TRBJ1-4
V: TRBV4-2
D: .

DNA: TGTGCCAGCAGCCCGGAGTTTGGCCCCAGCTATGGCTACACCTTC
CDR3: CASSPEFGPSYGYTF
J: TRBJ1-2
V: TRBV27
D: .

DNA: TGCGCCAGCAGCCGGCAGGGTTCTTGGTCAGATACGCAGTATTTT
CDR3: CASSRQGSWSDTQYF
J: TRBJ2-3
V: TRBV5-1
D: .

DNA: TGTGCCAGCAGCGGGACCGTCACAGATACGCAGTATTTT
CDR3: CASSGTVTDTQYF
J: TRBJ2-3
V: TRBV27
D: .